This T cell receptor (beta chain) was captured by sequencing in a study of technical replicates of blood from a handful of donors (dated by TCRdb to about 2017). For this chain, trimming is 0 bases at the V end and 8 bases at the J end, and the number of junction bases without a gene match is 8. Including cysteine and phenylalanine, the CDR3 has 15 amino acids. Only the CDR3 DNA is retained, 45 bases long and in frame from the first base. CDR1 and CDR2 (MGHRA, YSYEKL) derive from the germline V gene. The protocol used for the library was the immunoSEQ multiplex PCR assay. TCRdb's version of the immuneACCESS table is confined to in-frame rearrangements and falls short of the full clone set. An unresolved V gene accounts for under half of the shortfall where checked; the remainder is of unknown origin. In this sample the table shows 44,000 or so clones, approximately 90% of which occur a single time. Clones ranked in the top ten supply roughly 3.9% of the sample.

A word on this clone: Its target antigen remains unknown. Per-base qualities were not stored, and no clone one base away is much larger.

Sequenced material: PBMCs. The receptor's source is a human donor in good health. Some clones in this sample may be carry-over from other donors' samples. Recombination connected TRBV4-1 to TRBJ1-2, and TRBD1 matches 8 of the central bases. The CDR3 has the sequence CASSQDRTGLGGYTF. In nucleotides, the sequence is TGCGCCAGCAGCCAAGATCGGACAGGGCTCGGGGGCTACACCTTC.